A selection of T cell receptor beta chains follows, all from one sample in a study of CD8+CD57+ T cells in acquired aplastic anemia. One entry per CDR3 protein results from TCRdb running MiXCR on the reads. The table lists around 50,000 distinct CDR3 sequences, around 50% of them singletons. Sequenced material: sorted CD4+, CD8+, or CD8+CD57+ T cells (not recorded which) from PBMCs. Every receptor here comes from a human donor with aplastic anemia. Both conserved end residues are part of each CDR3. The D gene is left open where the match is weak. Not all rows give a size; the values are once, few, many and, for expanded clones, a class.

CASSSIYGYTF | TGTGCCAGCAGTTCTATCTATGGCTACACCTTC | TRBJ1-2 | many | TRBV9 | NA
CASSDLGNTEAFF | TGTGCTAGCAGTGACTTGGGAAACACTGAAGCTTTCTTT | TRBJ1-1 | NA | TRBV2 | NA
CASSFGATAYEQYF | TGTGCCAGCAGTTTCGGTGCGACAGCCTACGAGCAGTACTTC | TRBJ2-7 | NA | TRBV12-3/TRBV12-4 | NA
CASSPQGANEQFF | TGTGCCAGTAGTCCACAGGGGGCTAATGAGCAGTTCTTC | TRBJ2-1 | NA | TRBV19 | TRBD1
CASSPANNEQFF | TGTGCCAGTAGTCCTGCAAACAATGAGCAGTTCTTC | TRBJ2-1 | NA | TRBV19 | NA
CASSASGSGELFF | TGTGCCAGCAGCGCTAGCGGGAGCGGGGAGCTGTTTTTT | TRBJ2-2 | medium-sized | TRBV7-9 | TRBD2
CASSLGQSSYNEQFF | TGTGCCAGCAGTTTGGGGCAAAGCTCCTACAATGAGCAGTTCTTC | TRBJ2-1 | many | TRBV12-3/TRBV12-4 | NA
CASSPTPPSYEQYF | TGTGCCAGCAGCCCTACACCGCCGTCCTACGAGCAGTACTTC | TRBJ2-7 | NA | TRBV7-9 | NA
CSVSDSYGYTF | TGCAGCGTTTCCGACAGCTATGGCTACACCTTC | TRBJ1-2 | once | TRBV29-1 | NA
CATSRATYYSNQPQHF | TGTGCCACCAGCAGAGCGACATATTATAGCAATCAGCCCCAGCATTTT | TRBJ1-5 | NA | TRBV15 | NA
CASSGDGGGYTF | TGTGCCAGCAGTGGGGACGGAGGGGGCTACACCTTC | TRBJ1-2 | once | TRBV2 | NA
CSAYGQNYGYTF | TGCAGTGCTTATGGACAGAACTATGGCTACACCTTC | TRBJ1-2 | NA | TRBV20-1 | NA
CSVEDQRGHTF | TGCAGCGTTGAAGATCAGAGGGGGCACACCTTC | TRBJ1-2 | once | TRBV29-1 | TRBD1
CSAVGPYGYTF | TGCAGTGCTGTGGGGCCTTATGGCTACACCTTC | TRBJ1-2 | once | TRBV20-1 | NA
CAISNGGQGTDTQYF | TGTGCCATCAGCAACGGCGGACAGGGCACAGATACGCAGTATTTT | TRBJ2-3 | NA | TRBV10-3 | TRBD1
CASSHRGSTDTQYF | TGTGCCAGCAGCCACAGGGGTAGCACAGATACGCAGTATTTT | TRBJ2-3 | many | TRBV6-1 | TRBD1
CSVFALRERNNEQFF | TGCAGTGTTTTCGCCCTACGGGAGCGAAACAATGAGCAGTTCTTC | TRBJ2-1 | NA | TRBV20-1 | NA
CASSLEAGGETQYF | TGTGCCAGCAGCTTAGAGGCGGGAGGGGAGACCCAGTACTTC | TRBJ2-5 | NA | TRBV7-8 | TRBD2
CATSEHRGTKQYF | TGTGCCACCAGTGAGCACAGGGGTACCAAGCAGTACTTC | TRBJ2-7 | NA | TRBV24-1 | TRBD1
CASSYLTGVDYEQYF | TGTGCCAGCAGTTACTTGACTGGGGTAGACTACGAGCAGTACTTC | TRBJ2-7 | NA | TRBV7-8 | NA
CAIKSRLDRAYEQYF | TGTGCCATCAAATCCAGACTGGACAGGGCCTACGAGCAGTACTTC | TRBJ2-7 | NA | TRBV10-3 | TRBD1
CASKPHEGAREKLFF | TGCGCCAGCAAACCCCACGAAGGGGCTAGGGAAAAACTGTTTTTT | TRBJ1-4 | many | TRBV5-1 | NA
CASSLGTESNTEAFF | TGTGCCAGCTCCTTAGGGACAGAGTCGAACACTGAAGCTTTCTTT | TRBJ1-1 | many | TRBV6-5 | TRBD1
CATSSGVLARTHEQYF | TGTGCCACCAGCAGTGGAGTTCTAGCGAGGACCCACGAGCAGTACTTC | TRBJ2-7 | NA | TRBV15 | NA
CATSHRGQETQYF | TGTGCCACCAGCCACAGGGGCCAAGAGACCCAGTACTTC | TRBJ2-5 | many | TRBV24-1 | TRBD1
CASSLHDGPNTEAFF | TGTGCCAGCAGCCTTCATGACGGGCCGAACACTGAAGCTTTCTTT | TRBJ1-1 | NA | TRBV7-7 | NA
CASSQVGQGAGETQYF | TGCGCCAGCAGCCAAGTCGGACAGGGGGCCGGGGAGACCCAGTACTTC | TRBJ2-5 | NA | TRBV4-1 | TRBD1
CASSLSVTGYEQYF | TGTGCCAGCAGCTTGAGCGTTACGGGATACGAGCAGTACTTC | TRBJ2-7 | NA | TRBV7-7 | NA
CASSGYSYGYTF | TGTGCCAGCAGCGGTTACAGCTATGGCTACACCTTC | TRBJ1-2 | NA | TRBV9 | NA
CASTRQGGTEAFF | TGTGCCAGCACTCGACAGGGAGGCACTGAAGCTTTCTTT | TRBJ1-1 | NA | TRBV25-1 | TRBD1
CASSPRQGADYSYEQYF | TGTGCCAGCAGTCCGCGACAGGGGGCAGACTATTCCTACGAGCAGTACTTC | TRBJ2-7 | NA | TRBV25-1 | TRBD1
CSARKTGRDEQYF | TGCAGTGCGCGGAAGACAGGGCGGGACGAGCAGTACTTC | TRBJ2-7 | NA | TRBV20-1 | TRBD1
CATSDLDRDRETQYF | TGTGCCACCAGTGATTTGGACAGGGATAGGGAGACCCAGTACTTC | TRBJ2-5 | NA | TRBV24-1 | TRBD1
CATKGSDPGETQYF | TGTGCCACCAAGGGATCGGATCCGGGGGAGACCCAGTACTTC | TRBJ2-5 | NA | TRBV10-3 | NA
CASSLGWGTGELFF | TGTGCCAGCAGTTTAGGATGGGGCACCGGGGAGCTGTTTTTT | TRBJ2-2 | NA | TRBV27 | NA
CASSLAGWDTQYF | TGTGCCAGCAGTTTGGCAGGGTGGGATACGCAGTATTTT | TRBJ2-3 | once | TRBV6-5 | NA
CASSLGTARHEKLFF | TGTGCCAGCAGCCTCGGGACAGCTCGACATGAAAAACTGTTTTTT | TRBJ1-4 | many | TRBV5-6 | TRBD1
CASSLDLGNTF | TGTGCCAGCAGCCTGGATCTTGGAAACACCTTC | TRBJ1-2 | NA | TRBV7-2 | NA
CAGDTDTQYF | TGTGCCGGGGACACAGATACGCAGTATTTT | TRBJ2-3 | NA | TRBV10-3 | NA
CSARDKGGPSTDTQYF | TGCAGTGCTAGAGATAAGGGGGGCCCAAGCACAGATACGCAGTATTTT | TRBJ2-3 | many | TRBV20-1 | NA
CSGSGQDYGYTF | TGCAGCGGTTCGGGACAGGACTATGGCTACACCTTC | TRBJ1-2 | once | TRBV29-1 | TRBD1
CATSGGQRDQPQHF | TGTGCCACCAGTGGGGGACAGCGCGATCAGCCCCAGCATTTT | TRBJ1-5 | NA | TRBV24-1 | TRBD1
CASSLTGGDSPLHF | TGTGCCAGCAGCCTCACAGGGGGCGATTCACCCCTCCACTTT | TRBJ1-6 | NA | TRBV25-1 | TRBD1
CSVEDPRRGGRYF | TGCAGCGTTGAAGATCCGCGACGGGGAGGGCGGTATTTT | TRBJ2-3 | NA | TRBV29-1 | TRBD2
CASSQDSAGYEQYF | TGTGCCAGCAGCCAAGACTCTGCGGGCTACGAGCAGTACTTC | TRBJ2-7 | NA | TRBV4-2 | NA
CATSRDLDVFGKEKLFF | TGTGCCACCAGCAGAGATTTGGACGTTTTTGGGAAGGAAAAACTGTTTTTT | TRBJ1-4 | many | TRBV15 | NA
CSAREGARDEQYF | TGCAGTGCTAGGGAAGGGGCGCGGGACGAGCAGTACTTC | TRBJ2-7 | few | TRBV20-1 | NA
CSVNLAGETQYF | TGCAGCGTGAATCTAGCGGGAGAGACCCAGTACTTC | TRBJ2-5 | NA | TRBV29-1 | TRBD2
CSVDGRGNTEAFF | TGCAGCGTTGATGGCAGGGGGAACACTGAAGCTTTCTTT | TRBJ1-1 | NA | TRBV29-1 | NA